The 19 T cell receptor beta chains below all came from one sample that was sequenced in a study of blood T cell repertoires in COVID-19. Repertoires were generated with immunoSEQ multiplex PCR, while TCRdb's copy carries only in-frame clones and drops some. The repertoire includes around 200,000 clones, around 87% of them detected once, and 2.5% to 3% sits in the top ten. Sequenced input: peripheral blood. Receptors originate from a man in his forties with active or convalescent COVID-19.

The chain links TRBV3-1 (or the pseudogene TRBV3-2) to TRBJ2-2; the D gene is possibly TRBD2 (6 bases). Germline lookup yields CDR1 LGHDT and CDR2 YNNKEL (reference sequence). This CDR3 contains 16 residues. V was shortened by 0 bases and J by 6 bases, with 14 bases between the two germline ends. CDR3 DNA: TGTGCCAGCAGCCAAGAATTAGGAGGGTTGGCCGGGGAGCTGTTTTTT. Residues: CASSQELGGLAGELFF.

V is TRBV4-1 and J is TRBJ2-7; D is ambiguous. The CDR3 runs 16 residues. Per the germline V gene, CDR1 is MGHRA and CDR2 is YSYEKL. Trimming removed 0 bases at V and 1 base at J, with 13 bases between. The CDR3: CASSQEVADPSYEQYF. CDR3 DNA sequence: TGCGCCAGCAGCCAAGAAGTTGCGGATCCGTCCTACGAGCAGTACTTC.

The chain links TRBV29-1 to TRBJ1-1, with a possible D match to TRBD1 (5 bases). The germline V and J ends were trimmed by 2 bases and 5 bases, with 12 bases remaining between them. Germline V gene data show CDR1 as SQVTM and CDR2 as ANQGSEA. The CDR3 is made up of 13 amino acids. CDR3 coding DNA: TGCAGCGTTGAAAGCCAGGGTGGAACTGAAGCTTTCTTT. It yields the protein CSVESQGGTEAFF.

The CDR3 reads CASSVALNTEAFF. CDR3 nucleotides: TGCGCCAGCAGCGTGGCGCTAAACACTGAAGCTTTCTTT. The chain uses TRBV5-1 and TRBJ1-1; D remains ambiguous. This CDR3 is built from 13 residues. Per the germline V gene, CDR1 is SGHRS and CDR2 is YFSETQ. V was cut by 4 bases and J by 2 bases, with 9 bases left in between. The full variable domain, with the rest looked up from reference TRBV5-1 and TRBJ1-1, is KAGVTQTPRYLIKTRGQQVTLSCSPISGHRSVSWYQQTPGQGLQFLFEYFSETQRNKGNFPGRFSGRQFSNSRSEMNVSTLELGDSALYLCASSVALNTEAFFGQGTRLTVV.

This chain uses TRBV2 with TRBJ1-5; TRBD1 aligns across 9 bases. This CDR3 region has 12 residues. Trimming at V came to 6 bases and at J to 7 bases, leaving 1 base not matched to a gene. CDR1 is SNHLY, CDR2 FYNNEI, per germline. Written as DNA, the CDR3 is TGTGCCAGCAGACAGGGGGCACAGCCCCAGCATTTT. This translates into CASRQGAQPQHF.

This chain's CDR3 is CASSILAGSRNEQFF. The CDR3 nucleotides are TGTGCCAGCAGCATCCTAGCGGGGTCCAGGAATGAGCAGTTCTTC. The rearrangement uses TRBV7-3 and TRBJ2-1; TRBD2 agrees at 9 bases. With V trimmed by 5 bases and J by 7 bases, 9 bases remained unmatched. The CDR3 length is 15 residues. Looked up from germline, CDR1 is SGHTA and CDR2 is FQGTGA.

V usage is TRBV7-3 and J usage is TRBJ1-6; D is unclear. Trimming took 3 bases from V and 6 from J, leaving 6 bases between them. CDR3 size: 13 residues. Germline loops: CDR1 SGHTA, CDR2 FQGTGA. The CDR3 spells CASSFGVNSPLHF. The CDR3, as DNA: TGTGCCAGCAGCTTCGGGGTTAATTCACCCCTCCACTTT.

This clone was seen more than once but under ten times. The genes are TRBV3-1 (or the pseudogene TRBV3-2) and TRBJ2-7, with 8 bases that match TRBD1. Trimming took 3 bases from V and 5 from J; bases not matched to a gene: 9. Germline lookup yields CDR1 LGHDT and CDR2 YNNKEL (reference sequence). The CDR3 sequence is 15 residues long. CDR3 loop: CASSQAGQGTNEQYF. DNA of the CDR3: TGTGCCAGCAGCCAGGCCGGACAGGGAACGAACGAGCAGTACTTC.

The chain couples TRBV25-1 to TRBJ2-1, with a weak D call TRBD2 (5 bases). The CDR3 runs to 13 residues. The germline V and J ends were trimmed by 8 bases and 0 bases, with 8 bases remaining between them. The germline CDR1 and CDR2 sequences are MGHDK and SYGVNS. For the CDR3, the DNA is TGTGCCAGCCGGACTGACTCCTACAATGAGCAGTTCTTC. Protein: CASRTDSYNEQFF.

The chain uses TRBV28 and TRBJ1-1; a possible D gene is TRBD1 (6 bases). Trimming took off 5 bases at V and 7 bases at J, with 17 bases between the two ends. The germline V gene has CDR1 MDHEN and CDR2 SYDVKM. This CDR3 is built from 14 residues. CDR3 in DNA: TGTGCCAGCAGTCCTATTGACAGGCTAGATGAAGCTTTCTTT. It encodes CASSPIDRLDEAFF.

The chain combines TRBV3-1 (or the pseudogene TRBV3-2) with TRBJ2-7; TRBD1 matches at 7 bases. The germline V gene has CDR1 LGHDT and CDR2 YNNKEL (reference sequence). J was trimmed by 2 bases and V by 0 bases; bases with no gene match: 7. The CDR3 contains 16 residues. The DNA for the CDR3 is TGTGCCAGCAGCCAAGAGGCCGGCGACAGGGCCTACGAGCAGTACTTC. It codes for CASSQEAGDRAYEQYF.

As DNA, the CDR3 is TGTGCCAGCAGCGCCCCAGGGTGGGACACCGGGGAGCTGTTTTTT. Residues: CASSAPGWDTGELFF. V is TRBV9 and J is TRBJ2-2, with D perhaps matching TRBD1 (5 bases). This CDR3 is built from 15 residues. Germline CDR1 and CDR2: SGDLS and YYNGEE. V shed 3 bases and J shed 3 bases, with 12 bases lying between them.

The chain combines TRBV6-2 or TRBV6-3 with TRBJ1-1; perhaps TRBD1 as D (5 bases). V lost 3 bases and J lost 5, with 13 bases in between. Per germline, CDR1 MNHEY and CDR2 SVGEGT. The CDR3 runs 14 residues. CDR3 DNA: TGTGCCAGCAGTTATGTTGGTCGGGGGACTGAAGCTTTCTTT. Amino acids: CASSYVGRGTEAFF.

The chain links TRBV5-1 to TRBJ2-1, with D unclear. The V and J ends lost 0 bases and 6 bases respectively, with 7 bases between them. This CDR3 comprises 13 residues. Looked up from germline, CDR1 is SGHRS and CDR2 is YFSETQ. CDR3 coding DNA: TGCGCCAGCAGCTTGGAACAGATCAATGAGCAGTTCTTC. Residues: CASSLEQINEQFF.

The rearrangement uses TRBV7-9 and TRBJ2-3; TRBD2 matches 8 bases. CDR3 size: 14 residues. Trimming cost V 8 bases and J 6 bases; bases outside gene matches: 10. Germline assignment: CDR1 SEHNR and CDR2 FQNEAQ (reference sequence). The CDR3 sequence: CASAAPGGRDTQYF. Written as DNA, the CDR3 is TGTGCCAGCGCTGCCCCGGGGGGGCGGGATACGCAGTATTTT.

The CDR3 region has the DNA TGTGCCAGTAGTATAGCAGGGGCAGGTGCTAATGAAAAACTGTTTTTT. The encoded protein is CASSIAGAGANEKLFF. V is TRBV19 and J is TRBJ1-4; D is perhaps TRBD1 (6 bases). The CDR3 consists of 16 residues. V was cut by 1 base and J by 3 bases, with 12 bases left in between. From germline, CDR1 is LNHDA and CDR2 SQIVND (reference sequence). Together with reference TRBV19 and TRBJ1-4, the CDR3 gives the full variable domain: DGGITQSPKYLFRKEGQNVTLSCEQNLNHDAMYWYRQDPGQGLRLIYYSQIVNDFQKGDIAEGYSVSREKKESFPLTVTSAQKNPTAFYLCASSIAGAGANEKLFFGSGTQLSVL.

This clone showed up just once. In nucleotides, the CDR3 is TGTGCCAGCAGCTTCTCATGGGAGGGAGCGAACACCGGGGAGCTGTTTTTT. This translates into CASSFSWEGANTGELFF. The V call is TRBV11-3, the J call TRBJ2-2; 7 bases fit TRBD2. CDR1 is SGHNT, CDR2 YENEEA, per germline. V trimming: 3 bases; J trimming: 0 bases; junction bases outside the gene matches: 7. The CDR3 runs 17 residues.

The chain carries TRBV10-1 and TRBJ2-3, with D perhaps matching TRBD1 (5 bases). Germline lookup yields CDR1 WNHNN and CDR2 SYGVQD (reference sequence). Trimming cost V 4 bases and J 3 bases, with 11 bases left between them. The CDR3 is 14 residues long. The CDR3 DNA is TGCGCCAGCAGTGTTCTGGACACAACAGATACGCAGTATTTT. Translated: CASSVLDTTDTQYF.

This chain joins TRBV25-1 and TRBJ2-5; D is perhaps TRBD1 (6 bases). The CDR3 extends over 12 amino acids. The V end was cut by 9 bases, the J end by 4 bases, with 12 bases between. CDR1 is MGHDK, CDR2 SYGVNS, per germline. CDR3 protein: CASSGDGETQYF. For the CDR3, the DNA is TGTGCCAGTTCAGGGGATGGAGAGACCCAGTACTTC.